Listed here is a single TCR beta chain. Its specificity is unknown. The patients had locally advanced or metastatic urothelial carcinoma. For each patient, 1 to 8 samples were obtained, pretreatment and on-treatment. These data originate in a study of PD-L1 blockade in urothelial cancer. Study-level information: It was at 3 weeks (second dose) and 6 weeks after treatment start that blood was analyzed. Study observations and caveats: Patients with below-median pretreatment blood clonality survived longer.

The V and J ends lost 6 bases and 0 bases respectively, with 12 bases between them. The CDR3 covers 14 residues. Germline V gene data show CDR1 as SGDLS and CDR2 as YYNGEE. Produced via immunoSEQ multiplex PCR; TCRdb's table is partial and in-frame only. The sample has about 29,000 clones, roughly 86% seen once. The V and J genes are TRBV9 and TRBJ1-1; TRBD1 is a possible D gene (6 bases). This material consisted of PBMCs, taken around atezolizumab (anti-PD-L1) treatment. This TCR was recovered from a man over 45 with urothelial cancer. CDR3 sequence reads: CASTATGLNTEAFF. The CDR3 DNA sequence: TGTGCCAGCACCGCTACAGGGTTGAACACTGAAGCTTTCTTT.